Detailed here is one TCR beta chain. The sample belongs to a study of blood T cell repertoires in COVID-19. TCRdb keeps only in-frame clones here, not all; method: immunoSEQ multiplex PCR. The sample records about 140,000 clones, 65% to 85% being singletons. Germline values: CDR1 MNHEY, CDR2 SMNVEV (reference sequence). V lost 6 bases, J lost 6 bases, and 17 bases lay in between. The CDR3 extends over 14 amino acids. This chain links TRBV27 with TRBJ1-2; D is possibly TRBD1 (6 bases). Sequences were obtained from peripheral blood. This receptor was taken from a man aged 25 to 40 with COVID-19, enrolled during active disease. Here the CDR3 DNA reads TGTGCCAGCAGCGTACAGGGCCACGGGGATGGCTACACCTTC. Protein product: CASSVQGHGDGYTF.